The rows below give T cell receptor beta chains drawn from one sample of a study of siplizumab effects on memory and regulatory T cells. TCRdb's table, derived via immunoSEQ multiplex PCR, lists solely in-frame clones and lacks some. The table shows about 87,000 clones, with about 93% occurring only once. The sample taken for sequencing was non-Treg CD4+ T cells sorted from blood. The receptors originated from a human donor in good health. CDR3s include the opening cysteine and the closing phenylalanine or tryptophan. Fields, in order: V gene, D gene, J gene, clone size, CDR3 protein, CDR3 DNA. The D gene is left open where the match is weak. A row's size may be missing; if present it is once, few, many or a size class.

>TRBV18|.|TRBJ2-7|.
CASSPQTGLSPYEQYF
TGTGCCAGCTCACCACAAACGGGACTGAGCCCCTACGAGCAGTACTTC
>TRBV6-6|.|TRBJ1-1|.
CASSPNTEAFF
TGTGCCAGCAGTCCTAACACTGAAGCTTTCTTT
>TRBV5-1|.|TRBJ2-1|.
CASSFFSGVEQFF
TGCGCCAGCAGCTTCTTCTCGGGCGTCGAGCAGTTCTTC
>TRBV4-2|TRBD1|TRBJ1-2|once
CASSEGTGNNNYGYTF
TGTGCCAGCAGCGAAGGGACAGGCAATAATAACTATGGCTACACCTTC
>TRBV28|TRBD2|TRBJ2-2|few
CASSLFDLAGGPGELFF
TGTGCCAGCAGTTTATTCGACCTAGCGGGAGGGCCCGGGGAGCTGTTTTTT
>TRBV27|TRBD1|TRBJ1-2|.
CASSFTGAYGYTF
TGTGCCAGCAGTTTTACAGGGGCCTATGGCTACACCTTC
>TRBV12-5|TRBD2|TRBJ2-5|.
CASGAGPSGGETQYF
TGTGCTAGTGGTGCCGGGCCGTCCGGGGGGGAGACCCAGTACTTC
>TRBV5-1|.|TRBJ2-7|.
CASSLDIPGGAGTYEQYF
TGCGCCAGCAGCTTGGATATTCCGGGCGGGGCAGGAACCTACGAGCAGTACTTC
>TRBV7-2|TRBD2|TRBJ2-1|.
CASSLRGIGSGRGYNEQFF
TGTGCCAGCAGCTTACGGGGTATTGGTAGCGGGAGAGGTTACAATGAGCAGTTCTTC
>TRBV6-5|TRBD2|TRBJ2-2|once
CASSSPGLVSSGELFF
TGTGCCAGCAGTTCTCCGGGACTAGTATCCTCCGGGGAGCTGTTTTTT
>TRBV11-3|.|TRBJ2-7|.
CASSLDGGKSYF
TGTGCCAGCAGCTTAGATGGGGGAAAGTCGTACTTC
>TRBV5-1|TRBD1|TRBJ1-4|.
CASSPTGDEKLFF
TGCGCCAGCAGCCCGACAGGGGATGAAAAACTGTTTTTT
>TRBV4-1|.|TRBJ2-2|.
CASSHWLRTGELFF
TGCGCCAGCAGCCACTGGCTTAGGACCGGGGAGCTGTTTTTT
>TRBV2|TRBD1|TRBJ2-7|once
CASSELGTGDYEQYF
TGTGCCAGCAGTGAATTGGGGACAGGGGACTACGAGCAGTACTTC
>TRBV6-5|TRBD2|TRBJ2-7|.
CASSYSAGARNEQYF
TGTGCCAGCAGTTACTCGGCGGGAGCGAGGAACGAGCAGTACTTC
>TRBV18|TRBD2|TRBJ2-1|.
CASSPTLAGGTYNEQFF
TGTGCCAGCTCACCCACTCTAGCGGGAGGCACATACAATGAGCAGTTCTTC
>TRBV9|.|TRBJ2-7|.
CASSVHPGPYEQYF
TGTGCCAGCAGCGTACATCCAGGGCCCTACGAGCAGTACTTC
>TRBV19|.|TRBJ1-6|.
CASQSLGVHNSPLHF
TGTGCCAGTCAGTCTTTAGGGGTCCATAATTCACCCCTCCACTTT
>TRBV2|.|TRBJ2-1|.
CASSGGRTYNEQFF
TGTGCCAGCAGTGGGGGACGGACCTACAATGAGCAGTTCTTC
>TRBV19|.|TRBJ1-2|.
CASTWEAGNYGYTF
TGTGCCAGCACCTGGGAGGCGGGGAACTATGGCTACACCTTC
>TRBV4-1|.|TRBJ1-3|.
CASSQVSGNTIYF
TGCGCCAGCAGCCAAGTATCGGGGAACACCATATATTTT
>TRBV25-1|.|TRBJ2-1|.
CASSESLGQQNEQFF
TGTGCCAGCAGTGAATCTTTGGGGCAGCAGAATGAGCAGTTCTTC
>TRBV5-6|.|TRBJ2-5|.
CASSRFGAVQETQYF
TGTGCCAGCAGCCGTTTCGGAGCGGTACAAGAGACCCAGTACTTC
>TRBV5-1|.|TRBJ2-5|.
CASSLEKETQYF
TGCGCCAGCAGCTTGGAGAAAGAGACCCAGTACTTC
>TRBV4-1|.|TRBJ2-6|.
CASSRGTANSGANVLTF
TGCGCCAGCAGCCGCGGGACAGCAAATTCTGGGGCCAACGTCCTGACTTTC
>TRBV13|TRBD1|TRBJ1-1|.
CASSPRQGENTEAFF
TGTGCCAGCAGCCCCCGACAGGGCGAGAACACTGAAGCTTTCTTT
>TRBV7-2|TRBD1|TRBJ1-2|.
CASSLATGVGYTF
TGTGCCAGCAGCTTAGCTACAGGGGTTGGCTACACCTTC
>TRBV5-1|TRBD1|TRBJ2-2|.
CASSKDRGQVGELFF
TGCGCCAGCAGCAAGGACAGGGGGCAAGTCGGGGAGCTGTTTTTT
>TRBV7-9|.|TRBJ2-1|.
CASSFSDIAYEQFF
TGTGCCAGCAGCTTCAGTGACATCGCTTATGAGCAGTTCTTC
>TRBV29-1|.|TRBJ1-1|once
CSVGTHYNTEAFF
TGCAGCGTTGGGACACACTATAACACTGAAGCTTTCTTT
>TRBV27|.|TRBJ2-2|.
CASSYRSDGTGELFF
TGTGCCAGCAGTTACCGATCGGACGGCACCGGGGAGCTGTTTTTT
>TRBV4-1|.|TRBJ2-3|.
CASSQGKAYTSTDTQYF
TGCGCCAGCAGCCAAGGGAAGGCCTATACTAGCACAGATACGCAGTATTTT
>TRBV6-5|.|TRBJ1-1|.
CASSRDGGTEAFF
TGTGCCAGCAGCCGTGATGGAGGCACTGAAGCTTTCTTT
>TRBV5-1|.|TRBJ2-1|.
CASPLGYGGAPYNEQFF
TGCGCCAGCCCCCTGGGTTATGGGGGGGCCCCCTACAATGAGCAGTTCTTC
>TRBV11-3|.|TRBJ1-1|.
CASSRQTVLNTEAFF
TGTGCCAGCAGCCGGCAGACAGTCTTGAACACTGAAGCTTTCTTT
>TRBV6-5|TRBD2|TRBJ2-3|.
CASSYIAGGTDTQYF
TGTGCCAGCAGTTACATCGCGGGAGGCACAGATACGCAGTATTTT
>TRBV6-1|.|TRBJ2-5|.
CASSEGLGKQETQYF
TGTGCCAGCAGTGAGGGTTTGGGGAAACAAGAGACCCAGTACTTC
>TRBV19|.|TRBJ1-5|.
CASKLSIGDYQPQHF
TGTGCCAGTAAGCTGTCGATCGGGGATTATCAGCCCCAGCATTTT
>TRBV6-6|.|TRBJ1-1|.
CASSTGGTEAFF
TGTGCCAGCAGTACCGGGGGGACTGAAGCTTTCTTT
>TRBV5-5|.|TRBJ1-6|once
CASSLRGDRNSPLHF
TGTGCCAGCAGCTTGAGAGGCGACAGGAATTCACCCCTCCACTTT